The clone carrying this T cell receptor (beta chain) was counted ten times or more. Antigen unknown. TCRdb ran MiXCR on the 5' RACE reads and lists one entry per CDR3 protein. The sample contains under 900,000 distinct CDR3 sequences, over 9% of which appear only once. The data originate from a study of identical twins. Regarding the study as a whole: Part of the zero-insertion signal could reflect confounding by invariant MAIT and iNKT cells.

From germline, CDR1 is MDHEN and CDR2 SYDVKM. This CDR3 has 14 amino acids. Between the trimmed V and J ends, which lost 6 bases and 8 bases, there was a span of 17 bases. These data were also filed under a second study, of yellow fever vaccine responses in identical twins.

Sequenced material: PBMCs. The sequence came from a woman younger than 35 in good health. The chain links TRBV28 to TRBJ2-1; D possibly uses TRBD1 or TRBD2 (5 bases each). The CDR3, as DNA: TGTGCCAGCAGGGGACGTCTCCTATGGGATGAGCAGTTCTTC. The encoded protein is CASRGRLLWDEQFF.